Given below is one T cell receptor (beta chain) in context. Its matching antigen is unknown. All donors were healthy HIV-negative adults lacking recent acute infections or vaccinations. This sample is drawn from a study of shared clonotypes between healthy human individuals. Study information: Donors were a couple of women and three men aged 18 to 49. Study conclusions and caveats: Generally, estimated richness proved larger in naive subsets than it did in memory subsets. Clonotype sharing among donors was expected to depend on sequencing depth.

Germline CDR1 reads KGHSH; CDR2 reads LQKENI. The CDR3 has 14 amino acids. The trim removed 4 bases at V and 11 bases at J, leaving 10 bases unmatched. TCRdb's table, derived via immunoSEQ multiplex PCR, lists solely in-frame clones and lacks some. The top ten hold approximately 0.4% of the sample, which has approximately 2,000,000 clones, roughly 90% seen once. The origin of this receptor is a man younger than 35 in good health. Some clones in this sample may be carry-over from other donors' samples. Sequencing used naive CD4+ T cells from PBMCs. Subset: CD45RA+ positively selected. The chain uses TRBV18 and TRBJ1-1, with 10 bases lining up with TRBD1. DNA of the CDR3: TGTGCCAGCTCACTGGGACAGGGGACACGGGAGGCTTTCTTT. Protein product: CASSLGQGTREAFF.